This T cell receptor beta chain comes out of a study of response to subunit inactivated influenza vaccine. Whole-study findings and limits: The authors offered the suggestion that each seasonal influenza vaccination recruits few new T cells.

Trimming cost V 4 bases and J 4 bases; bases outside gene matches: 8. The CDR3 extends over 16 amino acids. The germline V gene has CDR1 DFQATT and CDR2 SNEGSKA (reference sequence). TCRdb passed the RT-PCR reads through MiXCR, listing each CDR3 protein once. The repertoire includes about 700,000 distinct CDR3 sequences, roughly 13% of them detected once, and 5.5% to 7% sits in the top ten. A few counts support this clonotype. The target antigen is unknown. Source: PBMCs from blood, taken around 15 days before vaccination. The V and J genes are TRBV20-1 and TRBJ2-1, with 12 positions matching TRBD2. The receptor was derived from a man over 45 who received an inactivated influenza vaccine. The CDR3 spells CSAKQSGTSGYNEQFF. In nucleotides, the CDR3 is TGCAGTGCTAAACAGTCCGGGACTAGCGGGTACAATGAGCAGTTCTTC.